This T cell receptor (beta chain) was observed in a study of Ad26.COV2.S vaccination and SARS-CoV-2 variants. Findings and caveats of the study: The authors reported substantial breadth in spike-specific CD8+ and CD4+ T cell responses after vaccination. Possibly, TCR breadth and depth analyses underestimated total T cell responses. Across vaccine and placebo recipients, the breadth of non-spike TCRs was similar. Recipients given vaccine exceeded placebo recipients in spike-specific TCR breadth.

Trimming left V 3 bases short and J 4 bases short, with 5 bases between. Germline V lookup: CDR1 LGHDT, CDR2 YNNKEL (reference sequence). This CDR3 has 12 residues. TCRdb keeps only in-frame clones here, not all; method: immunoSEQ multiplex PCR. The table shows 400,000 to 450,000 clones, with approximately 92% occurring only once. Treatment specified: 15 to 20 received Ad26.COV2.S at low or high dose, single or two shots; about 5 received placebo; per-sample allocation not given. Sampling was performed 63 days after the first vaccine or placebo injection. As regards this clone: What it binds is not known.

Sequenced material: peripheral blood, taken in a trial of Ad26.COV2.S vaccine versus placebo. The V gene is TRBV3-1 (or the pseudogene TRBV3-2), the J gene TRBJ2-3; a possible D gene is TRBD1 (5 bases). The clonotype comes from a person aged 18-60 years who received the Ad26.COV2.S COVID-19 vaccine or a placebo. The CDR3 loop reads CASSQGPDTQYF. DNA of the CDR3: TGTGCCAGCAGCCAGGGGCCAGATACGCAGTATTTT.